Included here is one T cell receptor (beta chain) sequence, with context. Its antigen is unknown. The sample belongs to a study of T cell responses to AZD1222 COVID-19 vaccine. Produced via immunoSEQ multiplex PCR; TCRdb's table is partial and in-frame only. Found here are over 120,000 clones, more than 85% of them singletons; the top ten hold more than 10%. General study points: Receipt of two AZD1222 doses was followed by a rise in Spike-specific TCR breadth and depth. Targets within unmutated variant regions were reportedly found for nearly half of spike-specific TCRs. Seropositive status at baseline applied to only six AZD1222 recipients. Clonal diversity was possibly underestimated, and white British individuals and females predominated among donors.

The CDR3 spans 15 residues. The ends lost 1 base at V and 4 bases at J; junction bases unmatched: 3. Per germline, CDR1 LNHDA and CDR2 SQIVND (reference sequence). This clonotype originated in an adult who had recovered from COVID-19. The chain combines TRBV19 with TRBJ2-2; 7 bases fit TRBD2. The sample here was peripheral blood, taken after recovery from COVID-19. In DNA form, the CDR3 reads TGTGCCAGTAGTATAGGAGCGGGGACCACCGGGGAGCTGTTTTTT. Its translation is CASSIGAGTTGELFF.